Listed here are 21 T cell receptor beta chains from one sample, sequenced in a study of T cell responses to AZD1222 COVID-19 vaccine. Repertoires were generated with immunoSEQ multiplex PCR, while TCRdb's copy carries only in-frame clones and drops some. The table lists approximately 190,000 clones, around 93% of them singletons. The material was peripheral blood, obtained on day 0 of AZD1222 vaccination. The source of these receptors is an adult in good health.

The chain joins TRBV2 to TRBJ2-5; TRBD2 matches at 10 bases. The V gene's germline CDR1 is SNHLY and CDR2 FYNNEI. Unmatched junction bases numbered 4, after V lost 2 bases and J lost 4 bases. This CDR3 region has 15 residues. The CDR3 coding sequence is TGTGCCAGCAGTGAAATAGCGGGAGGCCCAGAGACCCAGTACTTC. Amino acid sequence: CASSEIAGGPETQYF.

This chain connects TRBV28 to TRBJ2-7; 9 bases map to TRBD1. J lost 0 bases, V lost 6 bases, and 6 bases had no gene match. Germline CDR1 reads MDHEN; CDR2 reads SYDVKM. CDR3 length: 15 residues. CDR3 nucleotides: TGTGCCAGCAGGTCGACAGGGGGAGCCTCCTACGAGCAGTACTTC. Its translation: CASRSTGGASYEQYF.

The J gene is TRBJ1-6, the V gene TRBV6-5; D may be TRBD1 (6 bases). V shed 5 bases and J shed 10 bases, with 12 bases lying between them. In germline, CDR1 is MNHEY, CDR2 SVGAGI. CDR3 length equals 13 residues. The CDR3 DNA reads as TGTGCCAGCAGTACCGGGACACTCTCACCCCTCCACTTT. It encodes CASSTGTLSPLHF.

The V gene is TRBV30, the J gene TRBJ1-1; the D gene is possibly TRBD1 (5 bases). The CDR3 is made up of 15 amino acids. The ends were cut back, 4 bases at V and 3 bases at J, with 18 bases in the middle. The germline gives CDR1 GTSNPN, CDR2 SVGIG (reference sequence). The CDR3 loop is CAWTPGGRVDTEAFF. The CDR3 DNA is TGTGCCTGGACACCAGGTGGCAGGGTTGACACTGAAGCTTTCTTT. Complete variable domain (other parts from reference TRBV30 and TRBJ1-1): SQTIHQWPATLVQPVGSPLSLECTVEGTSNPNLYWYRQAAGRGLQLLFYSVGIGQISSEVPQNLSASRPQDRQFILSSKKLLLSDSGFYLCAWTPGGRVDTEAFFGQGTRLTVV.

This chain uses TRBV11-2 with TRBJ2-1; no definite D call. CDR3 size: 12 residues. V lost 1 base to trimming and J lost 10 bases, with 8 bases between them. Germline values: CDR1 SGHAT, CDR2 FQNNGV. CDR3 nucleotides: TGTGCCAGCAGCTTAGGGGGATGGGAGCAGTTCTTC. Its translation is CASSLGGWEQFF. The complete variable domain, with remaining parts taken from reference TRBV11-2 and TRBJ2-1, reads EAGVAQSPRYKIIEKRQSVAFWCNPISGHATLYWYQQILGQGPKLLIQFQNNGVVDDSQLPKDRFSAERLKGVDSTLKIQPAKLEDSAVYLCASSLGGWEQFFGPGTRLTVL.

The chain employs TRBV27 and TRBJ1-1; 12 bases are shared with TRBD1. Germline V gene sequence: CDR1 MNHEY, CDR2 SMNVEV (reference sequence). CDR3 size: 18 residues. V trimming: 5 bases; J trimming: 1 base; junction bases outside the gene matches: 11. The CDR3 DNA reads TGTGCCAGCAGTCGAACCGGGACAGGGGGCGGAGGGAACACTGAAGCTTTCTTT. This encodes CASSRTGTGGGGNTEAFF.

This chain joins TRBV19 and TRBJ2-2; no firm D call. The V end was cut by 5 bases, the J end by 6 bases, with 7 bases between. Germline assignment: CDR1 LNHDA and CDR2 SQIVND (reference sequence). The CDR3 has 12 residues. Written as DNA, the CDR3 is TGTGCCAGTAGTCACAGTCCCGGGGAGCTGTTTTTT. Its translation is CASSHSPGELFF.

The V and J genes are TRBV24-1 and TRBJ1-1; D remains ambiguous. Germline V gives CDR1 KGHDR, CDR2 SFDVKD. Trimming shortened V by 5 bases and J by 1 base, and 10 bases separated the two germline ends. The CDR3 is 14 residues long. The DNA for the CDR3 is TGTGCCACCAGTGTTATAGAAAGGAACACTGAAGCTTTCTTT. This translates into CATSVIERNTEAFF.

The chain recombines TRBV4-2 with TRBJ1-3; tentatively, D is TRBD1 (6 bases). From germline, CDR1 is LGHNA and CDR2 YNFKEQ. The CDR3 extends over 16 amino acids. With 2 bases removed from V and 4 bases from J, the gap between germline ends came to 15 bases. The CDR3 DNA sequence: TGTGCCAGCAGCCAACTCGCCACAGGGTCCGGAAACACCATATATTTT. This encodes CASSQLATGSGNTIYF.

The chain joins TRBV6-5 to TRBJ1-4; the match to TRBD1 covers 7 bases. Looked up from germline, CDR1 is MNHEY and CDR2 is SVGAGI. The CDR3 is 15 residues long. The V gene end was trimmed by 5 bases and the J gene end by 3 bases; junction bases not matched to a gene: 6. CDR3 coding DNA: TGTGCCAGCAGTCCCCCGGGACAGCCTAATGAAAAACTGTTTTTT. Its protein product is CASSPPGQPNEKLFF.

The chain couples TRBV3-1 (or the pseudogene TRBV3-2) to TRBJ1-1; D remains ambiguous. The CDR3 sequence is 15 residues long. Germline loops: CDR1 LGHDT, CDR2 YNNKEL (reference sequence). V gave up 0 bases and J gave up 3 bases, with 11 bases separating them. The CDR3 nucleotides read TGTGCCAGCAGCCAAGAGGGCAGGAGTTACACTGAAGCTTTCTTT. It translates to CASSQEGRSYTEAFF.

The gene calls are TRBV3-1 (or the pseudogene TRBV3-2) and TRBJ2-1; 11 positions match TRBD1. CDR1 is LGHDT, CDR2 YNNKEL, per germline (reference sequence). Trimming cost V 1 base and J 5 bases; bases outside gene matches: 1. This CDR3 has 15 amino acids. The CDR3 is CASSQGTGGNNEQFF. DNA of the CDR3: TGTGCCAGCAGCCAAGGGACAGGGGGCAACAATGAGCAGTTCTTC.

V is TRBV21-1 and J is TRBJ1-5; the listed D gene, TRBD1, was not tested against the DNA. TRBV21-1 is annotated as a pseudogene. The CDR3 is 16 amino acids. CDR3 sequence: CASSKKDREKTQPQHF. For the CDR3, the DNA is TGTGCCAGCAGCAAAAAGGACAGGGAGAAAACTCAGCCCCAGCATTTT.

The CDR3 DNA is TGTGCCAGCAGCTTAGGACAGGGTCTCTACGAGCAGTACTTC. This gives the protein CASSLGQGLYEQYF. The chain uses TRBV7-2 and TRBJ2-7; TRBD1 matches at 7 bases. CDR1 and CDR2 from the germline V gene are SGHTA and FQGNSA. V gave up 1 base and J gave up 3 bases; unmatched junction bases: 3. This CDR3 contains 14 residues.

V usage is TRBV18 and J usage is TRBJ2-7; tentatively, D is TRBD2 (7 bases). V gave up 0 bases and J gave up 6 bases, with 9 bases separating them. The CDR3 has 13 residues. Per germline, CDR1 KGHSH and CDR2 LQKENI. Here the CDR3 DNA reads TGTGCCAGCTCACCACCGGGAGGGGGCGAGCAGTACTTC. Residues: CASSPPGGGEQYF.

The chain uses TRBV30 and TRBJ1-1; D ambiguous. This CDR3 contains 15 residues. Trimming removed 2 bases at V and 6 bases at J, with 19 bases between. Per the germline V gene, CDR1 is GTSNPN and CDR2 is SVGIG (reference sequence). CDR3 DNA sequence: TGTGCCTGGAGTCCAGGTTCGGTTTTTAGGCCTGAAGCTTTCTTT. Its translation is CAWSPGSVFRPEAFF.

V gene TRBV29-1 combines with J gene TRBJ2-1, with TRBD1 matching over 7 bases. V trimming: 2 bases; J trimming: 7 bases; junction bases outside the gene matches: 17. This CDR3 contains 17 residues. CDR1 and CDR2 from the germline V gene are SQVTM and ANQGSEA. CDR3 sequence (DNA): TGCAGCGTTGAAAAAGTCTATGACAGGGCGCCTTTGAATGAGCAGTTCTTC. This gives the protein CSVEKVYDRAPLNEQFF.

The chain has TRBV3-1 (or the pseudogene TRBV3-2) and TRBJ1-2; D remains ambiguous. The CDR3 spans 15 residues. The ends were cut back, 5 bases at V and 8 bases at J, with 21 bases in the middle. Germline V gene lookup returns CDR1 LGHDT and CDR2 YNNKEL (reference sequence). In nucleotides, the CDR3 is TGTGCCAGCAGCGAAACGCCCCTTAACCCCTTAGGCTACACCTTC. Translating gives CASSETPLNPLGYTF.

The chain has TRBV9 and TRBJ1-2; no firm D call. The CDR3 is made up of 14 amino acids. V dropped 4 bases and J dropped 2 bases, with 12 bases sitting between them. The V gene's germline CDR1 is SGDLS and CDR2 YYNGEE. Here the CDR3 reads CASSNPPGNYGYTF. CDR3 coding DNA: TGTGCCAGCAGCAATCCACCAGGAAACTATGGCTACACCTTC.

V usage is TRBV6-5 and J usage is TRBJ1-6; TRBD1 agrees at 9 bases. Trimming removed 5 bases from V and 8 bases from J; junction bases left unmatched: 4. Germline loops: CDR1 MNHEY, CDR2 SVGAGI. This CDR3 region has 14 residues. CDR3 protein: CASSRQGEDSPLHF. In DNA form, the CDR3 reads TGTGCCAGCAGTAGACAGGGGGAGGATTCACCCCTCCACTTT.

CDR3 sequence reads: CASSFSGSLRETQYF. CDR3 nucleotides: TGTGCCAGCAGCTTTAGCGGGAGCTTGCGAGAGACCCAGTACTTC. V and J are TRBV11-2 and TRBJ2-5; 9 bases fit TRBD2. CDR1 and CDR2 from the germline V gene are SGHAT and FQNNGV. With 3 bases clipped from V and 4 bases from J, the junction kept 6 bases outside the gene matches. The CDR3 is 15 amino acids.